This entry lists 9 T cell receptor beta chains sequenced from one sample in a study of blood T cell repertoires in COVID-19. The data were produced by immunoSEQ multiplex PCR, yet TCRdb's version contains in-frame clones alone and is incomplete. The sample includes 100,000 to 150,000 clones, approximately 80% of them seen just once. The source material was peripheral blood. The receptors come from a woman aged 50 to 60 with acute or convalescent COVID-19.

The chain joins TRBV25-1 to TRBJ2-4; possibly TRBD2 for D (5 bases). CDR1 is MGHDK, CDR2 SYGVNS, per germline. The CDR3 is 15 residues long. With 6 bases removed from V and 0 bases from J, the gap between germline ends came to 12 bases. CDR3 in DNA: TGTGCCAGCAGGAGGGAGAGGATAGCCAAAAACATTCAGTACTTC. Residues: CASRRERIAKNIQYF. The whole variable domain, remainder taken from reference TRBV25-1 and TRBJ2-4, is EADIYQTPRYLVIGTGKKITLECSQTMGHDKMYWYQQDPGMELHLIHYSYGVNSTEKGDLSSESTVSRIRTEHFPLTLESARPSHTSQYLCASRRERIAKNIQYFGAGTRLSVL.

The J gene is TRBJ2-1, the V gene TRBV7-8; 8 positions match TRBD2. The V and J ends lost 3 bases and 5 bases, in that order; junction bases with no gene match: 3. The CDR3 spans 14 residues. CDR1 and CDR2 from the germline V gene are SGHVS and FQNEAQ. DNA of the CDR3: TGTGCCAGCAGCTTCGGGACTAGTGACAATGAGCAGTTCTTC. Translating it yields CASSFGTSDNEQFF. Together with reference TRBV7-8 and TRBJ2-1, the CDR3 gives the full variable domain: GAGVSQSPRYKVAKRGQDVALRCDPISGHVSLFWYQQALGQGPEFLTYFQNEAQLDKSGLPSDRFFAERPEGSVSTLKIQRTQQEDSAVYLCASSFGTSDNEQFFGPGTRLTVL.

This clone was recorded once. The chain is built from TRBV27 and TRBJ1-1, with D hard to call. Germline V CDR1 and CDR2: MNHEY, SMNVEV (reference sequence). The CDR3 loop spans 13 amino acids. The ends were cut back, 2 bases at V and 1 base at J, with 5 bases in the middle. In nucleotides, the CDR3 is TGTGCCAGCAGTTTAGAGGGGAACACTGAAGCTTTCTTT. Amino acids: CASSLEGNTEAFF.

The rearrangement joins TRBV12-3 or TRBV12-4 to TRBJ1-4, with TRBD1 identical over 11 bases. With V trimmed by 6 bases and J by 10 bases, 4 bases remained unmatched. The CDR3 consists of 13 residues. The CDR3 DNA reads as TGTGCCAGCAGGACCGGGACAGGGGGAAAACTGTTTTTT. Amino acids: CASRTGTGGKLFF.

The chain is built from TRBV3-1 (or the pseudogene TRBV3-2) and TRBJ1-2; 8 bases align to TRBD1. Trimming cost V 8 bases and J 5 bases; bases outside gene matches: 10. The CDR3 consists of 14 residues. Germline loops: CDR1 LGHDT, CDR2 YNNKEL (reference sequence). CDR3 sequence: CASGNRGRGYGYTF. CDR3 sequence (DNA): TGTGCCAGCGGAAACAGGGGGAGAGGATATGGCTACACCTTC.

The chain has TRBV2 and TRBJ1-5; TRBD1 agrees at 7 bases. J lost 6 bases, V lost 6 bases, and 8 bases had no gene match. This CDR3 is built from 14 residues. CDR1 and CDR2 from the germline V gene are SNHLY and FYNNEI. The DNA for the CDR3 is TGTGCCAGCAGGGGAGAGGGGGCGGCTCAGCCCCAGCATTTT. This encodes CASRGEGAAQPQHF.

This chain connects TRBV18 to TRBJ1-1, with TRBD1 identical over 10 bases. CDR1 and CDR2 (germline): KGHSH, LQKENI. The CDR3 covers 15 residues. Trimming cost V 3 bases and J 5 bases; bases outside gene matches: 6. The CDR3 reads CASSPRQGAGTEAFF. The DNA of the CDR3 is TGTGCCAGCTCACCCCGACAGGGGGCTGGGACTGAAGCTTTCTTT.

This sequence joins TRBV6-5 and TRBJ1-2, with D maybe TRBD1 (6 bases). This CDR3 has 14 amino acids. CDR1 MNHEY and CDR2 SVGAGI come from the germline V gene. V was shortened by 0 bases and J by 6 bases, with 11 bases between the two germline ends. CDR3 protein: CASSYSGTPNGYTF. DNA for the CDR3: TGTGCCAGCAGTTACTCTGGGACACCCAATGGCTACACCTTC.

The V gene is TRBV18, the J gene TRBJ2-5; 9 bases fit TRBD1. CDR1 and CDR2 from the germline V gene are KGHSH and LQKENI. V lost 5 bases and J lost 5; bases outside the gene matches: 12. This CDR3 is built from 16 residues. In nucleotides, the CDR3 is TGTGCCAGCTCATTTACCCCGGGACAGGGCTCGGAGACCCAGTACTTC. It yields the protein CASSFTPGQGSETQYF.